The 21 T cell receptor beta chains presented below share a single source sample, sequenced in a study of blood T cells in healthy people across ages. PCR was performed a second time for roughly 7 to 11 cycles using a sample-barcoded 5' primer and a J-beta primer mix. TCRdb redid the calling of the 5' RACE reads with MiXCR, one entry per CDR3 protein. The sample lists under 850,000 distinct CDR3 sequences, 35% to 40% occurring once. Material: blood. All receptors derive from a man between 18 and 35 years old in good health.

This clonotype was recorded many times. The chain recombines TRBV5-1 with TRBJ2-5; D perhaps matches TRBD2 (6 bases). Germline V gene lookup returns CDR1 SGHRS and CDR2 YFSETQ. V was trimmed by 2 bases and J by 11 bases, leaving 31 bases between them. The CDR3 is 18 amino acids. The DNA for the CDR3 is TGCGCCAGCAGCTTTAGGCTCCTGGTCTCGTCGGACTACCGGGAGCAGTACTTC. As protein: CASSFRLLVSSDYREQYF.

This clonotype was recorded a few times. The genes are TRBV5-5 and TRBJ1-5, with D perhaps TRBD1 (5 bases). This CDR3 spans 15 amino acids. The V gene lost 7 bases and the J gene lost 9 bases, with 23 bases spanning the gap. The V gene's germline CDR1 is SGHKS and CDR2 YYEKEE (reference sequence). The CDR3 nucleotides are TGTGCCAGCGGTTCGGGGGAGCGCCCCTCGGGGCCCCAGCATTTT. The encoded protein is CASGSGERPSGPQHF.

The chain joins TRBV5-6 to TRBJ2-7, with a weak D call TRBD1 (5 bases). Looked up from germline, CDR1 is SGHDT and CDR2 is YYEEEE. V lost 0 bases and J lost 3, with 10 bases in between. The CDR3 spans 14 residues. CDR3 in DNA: TGTGCCAGCAGCTTGGGTCCAGGGCGCTACGAGCAGTACTTC. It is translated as CASSLGPGRYEQYF.

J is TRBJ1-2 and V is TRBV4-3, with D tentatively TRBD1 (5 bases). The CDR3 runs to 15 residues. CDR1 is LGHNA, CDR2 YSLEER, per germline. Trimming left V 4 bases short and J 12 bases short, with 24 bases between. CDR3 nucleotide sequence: TGCGCCAGCAGCCCCGGAATCTCCCGGGACCCACGCGACACCTTC. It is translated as CASSPGISRDPRDTF.

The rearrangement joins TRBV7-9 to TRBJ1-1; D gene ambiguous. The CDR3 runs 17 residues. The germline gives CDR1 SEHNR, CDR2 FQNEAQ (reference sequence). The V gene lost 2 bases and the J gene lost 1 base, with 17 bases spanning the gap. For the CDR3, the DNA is TGTGCCAGCAGCTTAAGGAATGTTGGTACGCAGAACACTGAAGCTTTCTTT. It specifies CASSLRNVGTQNTEAFF. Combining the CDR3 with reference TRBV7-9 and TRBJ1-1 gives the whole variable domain DTGVSQNPRHKITKRGQNVTFRCDPISEHNRLYWYRQTLGQGPEFLTYFQNEAQLEKSRLLSDRFSAERPKGSFSTLEIQRTEQGDSAMYLCASSLRNVGTQNTEAFFGQGTRLTVV.

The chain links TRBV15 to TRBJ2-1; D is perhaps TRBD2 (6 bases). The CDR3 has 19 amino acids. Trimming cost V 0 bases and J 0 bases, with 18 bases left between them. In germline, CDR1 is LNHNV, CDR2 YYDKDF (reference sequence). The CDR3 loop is CATSREWGRRASSYNEQFF. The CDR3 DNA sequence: TGTGCCACCAGCAGAGAATGGGGGAGGAGGGCTAGCTCCTACAATGAGCAGTTCTTC.

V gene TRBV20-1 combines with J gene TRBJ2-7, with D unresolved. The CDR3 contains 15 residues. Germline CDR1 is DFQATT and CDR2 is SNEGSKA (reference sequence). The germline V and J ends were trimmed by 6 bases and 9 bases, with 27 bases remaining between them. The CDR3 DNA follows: TGCAGTGCCGCTCAAGGCGCTAGTGGCGGAAGTGGGCAGTACTTC. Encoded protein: CSAAQGASGGSGQYF.

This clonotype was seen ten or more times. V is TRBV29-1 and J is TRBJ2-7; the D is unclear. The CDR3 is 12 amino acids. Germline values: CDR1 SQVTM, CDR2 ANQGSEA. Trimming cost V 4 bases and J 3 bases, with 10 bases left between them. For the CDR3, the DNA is TGCAGCGTTGGGGCGGCCAACTACGAGCAGTACTTC. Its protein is CSVGAANYEQYF.

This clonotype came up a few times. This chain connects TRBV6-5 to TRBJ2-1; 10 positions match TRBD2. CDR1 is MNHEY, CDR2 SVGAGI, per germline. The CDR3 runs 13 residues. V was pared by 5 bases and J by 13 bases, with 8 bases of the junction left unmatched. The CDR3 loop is CASSTRASGGQFF. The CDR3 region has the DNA TGTGCCAGCAGTACCCGGGCTAGCGGGGGCCAGTTCTTC.

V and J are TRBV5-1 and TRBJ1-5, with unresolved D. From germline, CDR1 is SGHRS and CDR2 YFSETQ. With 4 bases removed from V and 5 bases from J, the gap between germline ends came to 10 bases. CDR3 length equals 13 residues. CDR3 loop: CASSESGDQPQHF. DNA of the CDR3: TGCGCCAGCAGCGAGTCCGGGGATCAGCCCCAGCATTTT.

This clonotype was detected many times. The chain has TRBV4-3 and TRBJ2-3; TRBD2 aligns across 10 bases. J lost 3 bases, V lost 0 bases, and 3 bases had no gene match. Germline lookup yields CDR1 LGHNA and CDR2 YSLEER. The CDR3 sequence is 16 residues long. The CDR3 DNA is TGCGCCAGCAGCCAAGATCCTAGCGGGGGAACAGATACGCAGTATTTT. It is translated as CASSQDPSGGTDTQYF.

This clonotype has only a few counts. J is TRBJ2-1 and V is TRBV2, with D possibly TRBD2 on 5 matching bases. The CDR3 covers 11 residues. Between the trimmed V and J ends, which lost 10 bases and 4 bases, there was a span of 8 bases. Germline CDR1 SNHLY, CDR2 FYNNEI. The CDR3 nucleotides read TGTGCCATGACTATTTACAATGAGCAGTTCTTC. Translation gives CAMTIYNEQFF.

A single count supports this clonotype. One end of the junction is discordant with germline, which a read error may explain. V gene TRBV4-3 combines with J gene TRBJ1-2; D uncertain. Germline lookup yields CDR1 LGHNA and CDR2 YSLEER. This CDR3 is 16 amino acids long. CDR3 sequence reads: CASSQDWQSLRYGCTF. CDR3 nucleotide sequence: TGCGCCAGCAGCCAAGATTGGCAGTCCCTAAGATATGGCTGCACCTTC.

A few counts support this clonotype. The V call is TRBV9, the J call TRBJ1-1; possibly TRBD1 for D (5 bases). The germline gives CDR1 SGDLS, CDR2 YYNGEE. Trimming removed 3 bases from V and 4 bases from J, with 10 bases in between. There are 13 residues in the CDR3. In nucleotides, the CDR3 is TGTGCCAGCAGCGCCGGGACGCTCACTGAAGCTTTCTTT. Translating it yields CASSAGTLTEAFF.

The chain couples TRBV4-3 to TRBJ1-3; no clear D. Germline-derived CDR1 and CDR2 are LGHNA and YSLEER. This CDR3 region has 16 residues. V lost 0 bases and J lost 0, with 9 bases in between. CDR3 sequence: CASSQDPASSGNTIYF. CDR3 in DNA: TGCGCCAGCAGCCAAGATCCAGCGAGCTCTGGAAACACCATATATTTT.

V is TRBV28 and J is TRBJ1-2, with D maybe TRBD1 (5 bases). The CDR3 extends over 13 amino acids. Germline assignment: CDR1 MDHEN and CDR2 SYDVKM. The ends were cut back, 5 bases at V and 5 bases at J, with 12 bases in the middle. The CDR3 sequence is CASSAGHLYGYTF. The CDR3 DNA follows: TGTGCCAGCAGTGCAGGACATCTGTATGGCTACACCTTC.

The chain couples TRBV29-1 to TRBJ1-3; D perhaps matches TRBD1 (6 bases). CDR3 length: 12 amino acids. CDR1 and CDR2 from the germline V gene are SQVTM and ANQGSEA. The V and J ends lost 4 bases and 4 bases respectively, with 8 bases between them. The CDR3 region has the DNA TGCAGCGTTGCACAGGGCGGAAACACCATATATTTT. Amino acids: CSVAQGGNTIYF.

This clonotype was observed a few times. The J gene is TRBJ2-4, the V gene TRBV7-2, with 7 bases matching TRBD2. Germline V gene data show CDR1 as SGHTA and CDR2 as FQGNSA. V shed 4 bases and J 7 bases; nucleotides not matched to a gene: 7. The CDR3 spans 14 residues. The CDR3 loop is CASSSSGVGNIQYF. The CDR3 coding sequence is TGTGCCAGCAGCTCTAGCGGCGTCGGGAACATTCAGTACTTC.

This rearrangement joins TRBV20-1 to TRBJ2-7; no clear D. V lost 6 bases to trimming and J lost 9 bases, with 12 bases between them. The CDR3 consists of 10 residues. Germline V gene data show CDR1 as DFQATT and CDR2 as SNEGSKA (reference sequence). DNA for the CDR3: TGCAGTGCACGGCTAGGGTGGCAGTACTTC. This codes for CSARLGWQYF.

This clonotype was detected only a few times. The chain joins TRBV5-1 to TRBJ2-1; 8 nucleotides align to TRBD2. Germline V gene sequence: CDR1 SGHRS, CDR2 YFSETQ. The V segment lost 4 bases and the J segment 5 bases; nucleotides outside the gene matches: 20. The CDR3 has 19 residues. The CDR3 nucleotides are TGCGCCAGCAGCCACTTCATCAGCGGGGGCGCCGAGGAGAACAATGAGCAGTTCTTC. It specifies CASSHFISGGAEENNEQFF.

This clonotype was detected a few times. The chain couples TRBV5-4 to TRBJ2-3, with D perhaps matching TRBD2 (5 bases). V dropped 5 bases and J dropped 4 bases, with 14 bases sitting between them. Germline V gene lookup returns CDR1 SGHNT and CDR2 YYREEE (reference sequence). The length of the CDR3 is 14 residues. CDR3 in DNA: TGTGCCAGCAGAAGCGGTGGTGCGTCAGATACGCAGTATTTT. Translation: CASRSGGASDTQYF.